The 27 T cell receptor beta chains below all came from one sample that was sequenced in a study of cytomegalovirus exposure and HLA in healthy donors. The PCR ran on 60 Vbeta and 13 Jbeta primers. Profiled with immunoSEQ multiplex PCR; TCRdb holds only in-frame clones, not every one. The sample gives under 200,000 clones, roughly 80% of which show up once; roughly 1.4% is in the top ten. The sample consisted of PBMCs. These receptors were collected from a middle-aged man in good health and CMV-seropositive.

The rearrangement links TRBV5-1 to TRBJ1-1; TRBD1 aligns across 9 bases. Germline V lookup: CDR1 SGHRS, CDR2 YFSETQ. This CDR3 spans 16 amino acids. V lost 6 bases to trimming and J lost 2 bases; unmatched junction nucleotides: 11. The CDR3 region is CASTSSTGGGNTEAFF. DNA of the CDR3: TGCGCCAGCACCTCTTCGACAGGGGGAGGAAACACTGAAGCTTTCTTT.

This chain joins TRBV28 and TRBJ1-2; a weak D match, TRBD1 (5 bases). The CDR3 sequence is 13 residues long. V lost 5 bases, J lost 5 bases, and 12 bases lay in between. Germline CDR1 MDHEN, CDR2 SYDVKM. CDR3 in amino acids: CASSPGWGYGYTF. CDR3 sequence (DNA): TGTGCCAGCAGTCCAGGGTGGGGTTATGGCTACACCTTC.

The rearrangement uses TRBV7-3 and TRBJ2-4; 8 bases are a match to TRBD2. With V trimmed by 2 bases and J by 3 bases, 0 bases remained unmatched. This CDR3 has 14 amino acids. Germline-derived CDR1 and CDR2 are SGHTA and FQGTGA. The CDR3 protein is CASSLRGGKNIQYF. The CDR3 DNA sequence: TGTGCCAGCAGCTTACGGGGGGGCAAAAACATTCAGTACTTC.

The V gene is TRBV18, the J gene TRBJ1-1, with 7 bases fitting TRBD1. Germline lookup yields CDR1 KGHSH and CDR2 LQKENI. CDR3 length: 13 residues. J gave up 0 bases and V 9 bases, and 4 bases lay outside the gene matches. The CDR3 is CASTGVMNTEAFF. CDR3 coding DNA: TGTGCCAGTACAGGGGTAATGAACACTGAAGCTTTCTTT. The complete variable domain, with remaining parts taken from reference TRBV18 and TRBJ1-1, reads NAGVMQNPRHLVRRRGQEARLRCSPMKGHSHVYWYRQLPEEGLKFMVYLQKENIIDESGMPKERFSAEFPKEGPSILRIQQVVRGDSAAYFCASTGVMNTEAFFGQGTRLTVV.

The chain joins TRBV6-6 to TRBJ2-7, with a possible D match to TRBD1 (5 bases). Trimming took off 6 bases at V and 2 bases at J, with 8 bases between the two ends. Per germline, CDR1 MNHNY and CDR2 SVGAGI (reference sequence). This CDR3 spans 12 amino acids. CDR3 amino acids: CASRGVTYEQYF. DNA of the CDR3: TGTGCCAGCAGAGGGGTTACCTACGAGCAGTACTTC.

The chain links TRBV14 to TRBJ2-3; 7 nucleotides align to TRBD2. Germline V gives CDR1 SGHDN, CDR2 FVKESK. The CDR3 is 14 residues long. V lost 7 bases, J lost 3 bases, and 7 bases stayed unmatched. The CDR3 loop reads CASTPWEGTDTQYF. The CDR3 DNA is TGTGCCAGCACCCCGTGGGAGGGGACAGATACGCAGTATTTT.

V and J are TRBV28 and TRBJ2-3, with 7 bases matching TRBD2. J gave up 1 base and V 6 bases, and 7 bases lay outside the gene matches. The CDR3 sequence is 15 residues long. Germline CDR1 MDHEN, CDR2 SYDVKM. CDR3 sequence reads: CASSGRLPRTDTQYF. In nucleotides, the CDR3 is TGTGCCAGCAGCGGGAGGCTCCCCCGCACAGATACGCAGTATTTT.

The gene calls are TRBV28 and TRBJ2-1, with D maybe TRBD1 (6 bases). Trimming stripped 5 bases from V and 0 bases from J, with 14 bases between. Germline CDR1 is MDHEN and CDR2 is SYDVKM. The CDR3 has 16 amino acids. CDR3 in amino acids: CASSPPGTLSYNEQFF. For the CDR3, the DNA is TGTGCCAGCAGTCCTCCCGGGACACTCTCCTACAATGAGCAGTTCTTC.

The chain is built from TRBV4-1 and TRBJ1-5, with no clear D. Germline loops: CDR1 MGHRA, CDR2 YSYEKL. Deletions cut 1 base from V and 2 bases from J, with 3 bases between. This CDR3 contains 13 residues. The CDR3 bases are TGCGCCAGCAGCCAAGTCGGCAATCAGCCCCAGCATTTT. Translating it yields CASSQVGNQPQHF.

The rearrangement links TRBV4-1 to TRBJ2-3; 7 bases line up with TRBD2. Germline CDR1 reads MGHRA; CDR2 reads YSYEKL. CDR3 size: 16 residues. The ends lost 1 base at V and 2 bases at J; junction bases unmatched: 6. The CDR3 coding sequence is TGCGCCAGCAGCCAAGGAACTAGCGCCATCACAGATACGCAGTATTTT. The encoded protein is CASSQGTSAITDTQYF.

The rearrangement joins TRBV11-3 to TRBJ1-4, with 8 bases fitting TRBD1. Looked up from germline, CDR1 is SGHNT and CDR2 is YENEEA. Trimming took 3 bases from V and 7 from J; bases not matched to a gene: 7. CDR3 length: 15 residues. The CDR3 DNA reads as TGTGCCAGCAGCTTCGGACAGGGAGAGGGTGAAAAACTGTTTTTT. Translating gives CASSFGQGEGEKLFF.

The chain combines TRBV6-1 with TRBJ1-2; possible D gene TRBD1, 5 bases. The CDR3 is made up of 12 amino acids. Germline V gene lookup returns CDR1 MNHNS and CDR2 SASEGT. CDR3 sequence reads: CGTQGLAYGYTF. The CDR3, as DNA: TGTGGCACTCAGGGACTGGCCTATGGCTACACCTTC.

V is TRBV11-3 and J is TRBJ2-2; TRBD2 is a possible D gene (5 bases). V dropped 4 bases and J dropped 6 bases, with 12 bases sitting between them. CDR3 length equals 14 residues. CDR1 is SGHNT and CDR2 is YENEEA in the germline V gene. As DNA, the CDR3 is TGTGCCAGCAGCTCCCGGCAGGAGGCCGGGGAGCTGTTTTTT. It specifies CASSSRQEAGELFF.

The chain links TRBV5-1 to TRBJ1-4, with 7 bases identical to TRBD1. The CDR3 runs 14 residues. Losses at the gene ends were 4 bases for V and 7 bases for J; bases not matched to a gene: 7. Germline lookup yields CDR1 SGHRS and CDR2 YFSETQ. DNA for the CDR3: TGCGCCAGCAGCGTGGGCCAGGGGGTTGAAAAACTGTTTTTT. Translation gives CASSVGQGVEKLFF.

The chain is built from TRBV5-8 and TRBJ1-1; the D is unclear. The V gene lost 3 bases and the J gene lost 4 bases, with 10 bases spanning the gap. Germline lookup yields CDR1 SGHTS and CDR2 YDEGEE. The CDR3 extends over 13 amino acids. The DNA for the CDR3 is TGTGCCAGCAGCTACGGGGAGAGCACTGAAGCTTTCTTT. Protein sequence: CASSYGESTEAFF.

This chain connects TRBV2 to TRBJ1-6; maybe TRBD1 (6 bases). Trimming removed 6 bases from V and 10 bases from J, with 16 bases in between. The CDR3 is made up of 14 amino acids. Germline CDR1 SNHLY, CDR2 FYNNEI. CDR3 coding DNA: TGTGCCAGCAGGGCGGACAGCGCAAACTCACCCCTCCACTTT. Residues: CASRADSANSPLHF.

The genes are TRBV4-2 and TRBJ2-1; 10 nucleotides align to TRBD2. With V trimmed by 0 bases and J by 4 bases, 3 bases remained unmatched. The CDR3 spans 16 residues. Germline values: CDR1 LGHNA, CDR2 YNFKEQ. CDR3 amino acids: CASSQDPSGGYNEQFF. DNA for the CDR3: TGTGCCAGCAGCCAAGATCCTAGCGGGGGTTACAATGAGCAGTTCTTC.

The chain employs TRBV27 and TRBJ1-5; possibly TRBD1 for D (6 bases). This CDR3 is 17 amino acids long. V dropped 3 bases and J dropped 4 bases, with 19 bases sitting between them. Germline V gene data show CDR1 as MNHEY and CDR2 as SMNVEV (reference sequence). This chain's CDR3 is CASSFGTPRGSNQPQHF. The CDR3 DNA is TGTGCCAGCAGTTTTGGGACACCCCGGGGATCGAATCAGCCCCAGCATTTT.

The chain joins TRBV27 to TRBJ2-7, with D perhaps TRBD2 (5 bases). The CDR3 extends over 15 amino acids. Germline V gene sequence: CDR1 MNHEY, CDR2 SMNVEV (reference sequence). V gave up 3 bases and J gave up 2 bases, with 14 bases separating them. CDR3 amino acids: CASSFEGAGTYEQYF. Written as DNA, the CDR3 is TGTGCCAGCAGTTTCGAGGGCGCCGGGACCTACGAGCAGTACTTC.

The V gene is TRBV4-1, the J gene TRBJ2-7, with 12 bases aligning to TRBD2. J lost 3 bases, V lost 1 base, and 7 bases had no gene match. Germline V gene data show CDR1 as MGHRA and CDR2 as YSYEKL. This CDR3 is 17 amino acids long. DNA of the CDR3: TGCGCCAGCAGCCAAGTCCTTCTAGCGGGGGGGGTCTACGAGCAGTACTTC. Translation gives CASSQVLLAGGVYEQYF.

The CDR3 here is CASSSTGFSGANVLTF. As DNA, the CDR3 is TGTGCCAGCAGTTCGACAGGATTCTCTGGGGCCAACGTCCTGACTTTC. The chain uses TRBV28 and TRBJ2-6, with a tentative D call TRBD1 (6 bases). Per germline, CDR1 MDHEN and CDR2 SYDVKM. The V gene lost 4 bases and the J gene lost 0 bases, with 10 bases spanning the gap. This CDR3 has 16 residues.

The genes are TRBV27 and TRBJ1-2, with D unclear. Germline V gives CDR1 MNHEY, CDR2 SMNVEV (reference sequence). The CDR3 extends over 14 amino acids. V lost 5 bases and J 8 bases, leaving 18 bases between the germline ends. The CDR3 DNA follows: TGTGCCAGCAGTGGTCTTACGGGGAATAACGGCTACACCTTC. It translates to CASSGLTGNNGYTF.

J is TRBJ2-3 and V is TRBV6-5; D is possibly TRBD2 (5 bases). Germline V gives CDR1 MNHEY, CDR2 SVGAGI. The CDR3 length is 13 residues. The V gene lost 8 bases and the J gene lost 5 bases, with 14 bases spanning the gap. The CDR3 reads CASWSGARDTQYF. CDR3 in DNA: TGTGCCAGCTGGAGCGGTGCGAGAGATACGCAGTATTTT.

This rearrangement joins TRBV30 to TRBJ2-4; a possible D gene is TRBD2 (7 bases). V gave up 2 bases and J gave up 3 bases, with 14 bases separating them. In germline, CDR1 is GTSNPN, CDR2 SVGIG (reference sequence). The CDR3 runs 15 residues. For the CDR3, the DNA is TGTGCCTGGAGTATTGGGGGAGGGGGCAAAAACATTCAGTACTTC. Protein product: CAWSIGGGGKNIQYF.

This clone was counted only a few times. The genes are TRBV5-6 and TRBJ1-2; D is unclear. CDR3 length: 14 residues. V gave up 2 bases and J gave up 4 bases, with 12 bases separating them. Germline V gives CDR1 SGHDT, CDR2 YYEEEE. The DNA for the CDR3 is TGTGCCAGCAGCTTTCTTAGAGGGTCCTATGGCTACACCTTC. It yields the protein CASSFLRGSYGYTF.

This chain joins TRBV10-1 and TRBJ2-3; 10 nucleotides line up with TRBD1. The junction had 9 bases not matched to a gene; V was cut back by 8 bases and J by 4 bases. CDR1 WNHNN and CDR2 SYGVQD come from the germline V gene (reference sequence). CDR3 length: 15 residues. CDR3 nucleotide sequence: TGCGCCAGCCGGGGAGACAGGGGGCAGGCAGATACGCAGTATTTT. Translation: CASRGDRGQADTQYF.

This clone turned up a few times. V and J are TRBV2 and TRBJ1-5; possibly TRBD1 for D (5 bases). CDR3 length equals 16 residues. Trimming cost V 3 bases and J 0 bases, with 12 bases left between them. Germline-derived CDR1 and CDR2 are SNHLY and FYNNEI. CDR3 loop: CASSDWRDYSNQPQHF. The CDR3 coding sequence is TGTGCCAGCAGTGATTGGAGGGACTATAGCAATCAGCCCCAGCATTTT.